Shown below are 5 T cell receptor beta chains from a single sample sequenced in a study of T cells in women clearing cervical HPV infection. Only in-frame clones appear in the TCRdb table, and some are missing; sequencing was by immunoSEQ multiplex PCR. Recorded for this sample: 25,000 to 35,000 clones. Sequenced input: blood buffy coat. These receptors were collected from a woman between 18 and 69 years old with a cervical HPV16 infection that either progressed to CIN3+ or cleared (not recorded which).

Notes on this clone: The read gets to within 3 residues of the CDR3 end, and the germline J gene fills in the rest. The chain carries TRBV20-1 and TRBJ1-1; 8 nucleotides align to TRBD1. V dropped 5 bases and J dropped 6; count of bases not matched to a gene: 8. Germline V lookup: CDR1 DFQATT, CDR2 SNEGSKA (reference sequence). CDR3 length: 13 residues. The covered CDR3 bases are TGCAGTGCTGCCAGGGGGCTTAACGCTGAA. This gives the protein CSAARGLNAE. The entire CDR3 reads CSAARGLNAEAFF.

Details on this clone: Read data end 3 residues before the CDR3 end; the end is taken from the germline J gene. The gene calls are TRBV7-6 and TRBJ1-4, with D tentatively TRBD1 (5 bases). The CDR3 is 13 residues long. Germline V gene data show CDR1 as SGHVS and CDR2 as FNYEAQ. The CDR3 reads CASSLGLEEGLFF. The CDR3 bases that were read are TGTGCCAGCAGCTTGGGACTAGAGGAGGGA.

Regarding this clone: The missing CDR3 end, 3 residues past where the read stops, is filled in from the germline J gene. The genes are TRBV7-3 and TRBJ1-3; TRBD1 might be the D (6 bases). The V end was cut by 4 bases, the J end by 4 bases, with 17 bases between. The CDR3 is made up of 16 amino acids. Per germline, CDR1 SGHTA and CDR2 FQGTGA. CDR3 amino acids: CASSSTGLHGGNTIYF. CDR3 DNA, as far as it was read: TGTGCCAGCAGCTCCACAGGGCTCCATGGAGGAAACACC.

A word on this clone: With the read ending 3 residues before the CDR3 end, the germline J gene is used to fill in that end. The chain recombines TRBV6-4 with TRBJ2-2, with 7 bases lining up with TRBD2. Per germline, CDR1 MRHNA and CDR2 SNTAGT. The CDR3 spans 13 residues. V trimming: 5 bases; J trimming: 5 bases; junction bases outside the gene matches: 2. This CDR3 reads CASSLAETGELFF. The part of the CDR3 DNA that was read is TGTGCCAGCAGTCTAGCGGAGACCGGGGAG.

The sequenced CDR3 bases are TGCAGTGCTACCCGGGACAGGGTGCTTGAA. This encodes CSATRDRVLE. The whole CDR3 protein reads CSATRDRVLEAFF. The chain joins TRBV20-1 to TRBJ1-1; 9 nucleotides agree with TRBD1. The read ends 3 residues before the CDR3 terminus; that terminus is restored from the germline J gene. With V trimmed by 4 bases and J by 7 bases, 7 bases remained unmatched. Germline CDR1 reads DFQATT; CDR2 reads SNEGSKA (reference sequence). The CDR3 consists of 13 residues.